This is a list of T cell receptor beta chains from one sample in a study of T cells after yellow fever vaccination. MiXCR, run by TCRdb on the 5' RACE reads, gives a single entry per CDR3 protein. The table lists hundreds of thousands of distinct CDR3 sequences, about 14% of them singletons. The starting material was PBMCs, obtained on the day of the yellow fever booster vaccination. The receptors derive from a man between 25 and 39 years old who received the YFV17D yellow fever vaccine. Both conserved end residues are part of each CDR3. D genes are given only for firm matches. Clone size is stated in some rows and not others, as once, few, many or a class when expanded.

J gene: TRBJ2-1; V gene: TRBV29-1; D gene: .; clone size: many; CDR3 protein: CSVDIPSDEQFF; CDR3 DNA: TGCAGCGTTGACATCCCTAGCGATGAGCAGTTCTTC
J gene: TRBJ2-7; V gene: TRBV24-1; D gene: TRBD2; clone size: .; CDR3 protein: CATSDAGGGEQYF; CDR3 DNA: TGTGCCACCAGTGATGCCGGGGGGGGCGAGCAGTACTTC
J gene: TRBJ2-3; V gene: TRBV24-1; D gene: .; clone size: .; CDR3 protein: CATSDMRGDTQYF; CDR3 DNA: TGTGCCACCAGTGATATGCGGGGCGATACGCAGTATTTT
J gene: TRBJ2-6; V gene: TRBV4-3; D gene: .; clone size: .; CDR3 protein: CASSPRMDNTGANVLTF; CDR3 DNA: TGCGCCAGCAGCCCTCGGATGGACAACACTGGGGCCAACGTCCTGACTTTC
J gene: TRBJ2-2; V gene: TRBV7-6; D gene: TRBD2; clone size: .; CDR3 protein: CASSLFQQRTSGTNTGELFF; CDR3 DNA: TGTGCCAGCAGCTTATTCCAACAGAGGACTAGCGGGACGAACACCGGGGAGCTGTTTTTT
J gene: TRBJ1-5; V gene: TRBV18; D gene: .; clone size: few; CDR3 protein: CASSRTVGQPQHF; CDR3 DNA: TGTGCCAGCTCACGGACAGTTGGGCAGCCCCAGCATTTT
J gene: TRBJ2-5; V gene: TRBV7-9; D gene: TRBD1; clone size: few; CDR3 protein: CASSPWGTEETQYF; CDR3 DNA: TGTGCCAGCAGCCCCTGGGGGACAGAGGAAACCCAGTACTTC
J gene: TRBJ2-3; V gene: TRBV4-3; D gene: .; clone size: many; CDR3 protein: CASSQDRSYTDTQYF; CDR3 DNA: TGCGCCAGCAGCCAAGATCGTAGTTACACAGATACGCAGTATTTT
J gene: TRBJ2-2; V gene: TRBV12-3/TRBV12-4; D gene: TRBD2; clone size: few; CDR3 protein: CASSPLTSGSIGELFF; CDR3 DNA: TGTGCCAGCAGTCCCCTCACTAGCGGGAGTATAGGGGAGCTGTTTTTT
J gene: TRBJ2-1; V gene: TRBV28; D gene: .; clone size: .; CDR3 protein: CASSVMQRAGDEQFF; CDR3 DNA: TGTGCCAGCAGTGTTATGCAGCGGGCTGGGGATGAGCAGTTCTTC